This T cell receptor beta chain was found in a study of OX40 agonist ivuxolimab in advanced cancers. Points from the study as a whole: On average, CD8+ T cells showed a greater number of expanded clones than CD4+.

The CDR3 has 14 residues. Germline V CDR1 and CDR2: SGHNT, YYREEE (reference sequence). V shed 2 bases, J shed 6 bases, and the junction held 7 bases outside the gene matches. Profiling relied on immunoSEQ multiplex PCR, and the TCRdb table lists in-frame clones only, not all of them. The sample yields tens of thousands of clones, 91% seen once. In regard to this clone: Its antigen remains unknown.

The receptor's source is an adult with an advanced solid tumor such as melanoma, head and neck, liver or kidney cancer. The source was CD4+ or CD8+ T cells sorted from blood, collected in a trial of the OX40 agonist ivuxolimab. The genes are TRBV5-4 and TRBJ1-2; TRBD1 matches 7 bases. The CDR3 region has the DNA TGTGCCAGCAGCTTCGGGAGGGGGCTAGATGGCTACACCTTC. Its protein is CASSFGRGLDGYTF.